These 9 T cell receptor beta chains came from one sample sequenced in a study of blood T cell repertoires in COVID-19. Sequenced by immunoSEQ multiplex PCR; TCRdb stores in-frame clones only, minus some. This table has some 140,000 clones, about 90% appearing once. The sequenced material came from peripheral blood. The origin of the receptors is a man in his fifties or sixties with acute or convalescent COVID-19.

CDR3 DNA sequence: TGTGCCAGCAGTTCCGCACTAGCGGGAGCCTACGAGCAGTACTTC. This sequence encodes CASSSALAGAYEQYF. The chain couples TRBV6-5 to TRBJ2-7; 11 bases line up with TRBD2. There are 15 residues in the CDR3. Per the germline V gene, CDR1 is MNHEY and CDR2 is SVGAGI. With 4 bases clipped from V and 2 bases from J, the junction kept 4 bases outside the gene matches.

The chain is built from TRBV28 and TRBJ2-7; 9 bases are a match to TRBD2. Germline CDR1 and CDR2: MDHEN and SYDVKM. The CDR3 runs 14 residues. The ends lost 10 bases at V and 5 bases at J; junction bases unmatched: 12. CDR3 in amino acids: CATRSSGLANEQYF. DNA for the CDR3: TGTGCCACCCGGTCAAGTGGACTAGCGAACGAGCAGTACTTC.

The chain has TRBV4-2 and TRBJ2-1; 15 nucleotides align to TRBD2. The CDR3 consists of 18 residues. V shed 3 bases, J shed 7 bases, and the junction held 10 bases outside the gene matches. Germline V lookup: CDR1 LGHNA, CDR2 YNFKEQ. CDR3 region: CASSHRPPGLAGGNEQFF. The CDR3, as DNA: TGTGCCAGCAGCCACCGCCCCCCGGGACTAGCGGGGGGTAATGAGCAGTTCTTC.

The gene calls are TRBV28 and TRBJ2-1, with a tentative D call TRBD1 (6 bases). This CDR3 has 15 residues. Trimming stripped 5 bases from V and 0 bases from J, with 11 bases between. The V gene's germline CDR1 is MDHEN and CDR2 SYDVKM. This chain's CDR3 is CASSPLGGSYNEQFF. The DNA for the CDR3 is TGTGCCAGCAGTCCTCTAGGGGGCTCCTACAATGAGCAGTTCTTC. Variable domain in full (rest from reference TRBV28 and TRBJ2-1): DVKVTQSSRYLVKRTGEKVFLECVQDMDHENMFWYRQDPGLGLRLIYFSYDVKMKEKGDIPEGYSVSREKKERFSLILESASTNQTSMYLCASSPLGGSYNEQFFGPGTRLTVL.

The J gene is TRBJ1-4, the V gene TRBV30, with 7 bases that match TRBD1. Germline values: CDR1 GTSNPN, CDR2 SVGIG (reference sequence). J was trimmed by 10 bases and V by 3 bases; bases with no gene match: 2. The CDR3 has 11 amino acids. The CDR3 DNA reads TGTGCCTGGAGGCAGGGGGGAAAACTGTTTTTT. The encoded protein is CAWRQGGKLFF.

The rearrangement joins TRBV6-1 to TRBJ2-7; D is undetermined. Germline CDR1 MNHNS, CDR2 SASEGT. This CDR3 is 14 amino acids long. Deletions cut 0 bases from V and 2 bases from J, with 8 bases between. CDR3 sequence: CASSEALTPYEQYV. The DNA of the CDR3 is TGTGCCAGCAGTGAAGCGTTAACACCCTACGAGCAGTACGTC.

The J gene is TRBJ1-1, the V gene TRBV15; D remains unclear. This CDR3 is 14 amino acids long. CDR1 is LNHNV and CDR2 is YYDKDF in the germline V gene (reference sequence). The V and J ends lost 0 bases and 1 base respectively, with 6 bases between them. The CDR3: CATSRDAGNTEAFF. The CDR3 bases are TGTGCCACCAGCAGAGATGCGGGGAACACTGAAGCTTTCTTT.

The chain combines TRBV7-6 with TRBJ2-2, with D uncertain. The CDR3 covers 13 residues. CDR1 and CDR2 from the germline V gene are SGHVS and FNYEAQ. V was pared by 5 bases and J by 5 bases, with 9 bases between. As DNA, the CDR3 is TGTGCCAGCAGCAACTCCTATACCGGGGAGCTGTTTTTT. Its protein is CASSNSYTGELFF.

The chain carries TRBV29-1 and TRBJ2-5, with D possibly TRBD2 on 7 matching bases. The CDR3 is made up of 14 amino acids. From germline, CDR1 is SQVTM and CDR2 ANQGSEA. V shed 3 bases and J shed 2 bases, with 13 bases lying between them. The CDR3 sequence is CSVDGRGGQETQYF. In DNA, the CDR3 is TGCAGCGTTGATGGGAGGGGGGGGCAAGAGACCCAGTACTTC. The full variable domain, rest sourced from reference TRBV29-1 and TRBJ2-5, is SAVISQKPSRDICQRGTSLTIQCQVDSQVTMMFWYRQQPGQSLTLIATANQGSEATYESGFVIDKFPISRPNLTFSTLTVSNMSPEDSSIYLCSVDGRGGQETQYFGPGTRLLVL.